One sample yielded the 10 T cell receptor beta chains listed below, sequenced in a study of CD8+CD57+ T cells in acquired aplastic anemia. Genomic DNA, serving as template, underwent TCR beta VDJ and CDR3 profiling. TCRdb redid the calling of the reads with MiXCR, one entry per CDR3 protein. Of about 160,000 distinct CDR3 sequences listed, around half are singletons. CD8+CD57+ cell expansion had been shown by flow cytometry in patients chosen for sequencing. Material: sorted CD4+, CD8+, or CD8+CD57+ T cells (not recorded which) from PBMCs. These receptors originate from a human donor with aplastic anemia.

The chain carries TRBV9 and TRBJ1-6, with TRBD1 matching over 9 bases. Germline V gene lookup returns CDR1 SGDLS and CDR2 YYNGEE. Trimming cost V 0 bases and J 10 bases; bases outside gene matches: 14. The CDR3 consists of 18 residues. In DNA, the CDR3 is TGTGCCAGCAGCGTAGGCGAAACAGGGGGCGAAGGTGGGTCACCCCTCCACTTT. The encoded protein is CASSVGETGGEGGSPLHF.

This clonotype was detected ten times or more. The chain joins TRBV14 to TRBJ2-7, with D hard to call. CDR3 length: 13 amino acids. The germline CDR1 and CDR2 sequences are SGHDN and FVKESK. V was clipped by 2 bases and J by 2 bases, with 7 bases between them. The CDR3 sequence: CASSQRRPYEQYF. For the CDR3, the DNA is TGTGCCAGCAGCCAAAGGAGACCCTACGAGCAGTACTTC.

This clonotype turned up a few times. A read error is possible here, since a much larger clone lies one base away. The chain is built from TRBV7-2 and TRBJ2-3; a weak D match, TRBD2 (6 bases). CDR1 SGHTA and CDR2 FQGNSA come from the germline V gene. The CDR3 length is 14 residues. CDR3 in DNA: TGTGCCTGCAGCTCGCCGGGACTCACAGATACGCAGTATTTT. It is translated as CACSSPGLTDTQYF.

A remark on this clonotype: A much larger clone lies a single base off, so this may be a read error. CDR3 sequence (DNA): TGTGCCAGCAAGCTAGGGTACCCCATAAGTGAGCAGTTCTTC. Translation gives CASKLGYPISEQFF. The rearrangement links TRBV7-9 to TRBJ2-1; D not resolved. The V gene lost 7 bases and the J gene lost 9 bases, with 19 bases spanning the gap. Germline CDR1 is SEHNR and CDR2 is FQNEAQ (reference sequence). This CDR3 contains 14 residues.

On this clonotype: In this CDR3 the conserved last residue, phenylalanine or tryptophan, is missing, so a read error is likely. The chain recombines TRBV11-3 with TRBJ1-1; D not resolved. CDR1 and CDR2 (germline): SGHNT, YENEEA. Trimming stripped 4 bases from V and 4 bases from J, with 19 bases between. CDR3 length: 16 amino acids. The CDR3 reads CASSSPSFGIRTEAFL. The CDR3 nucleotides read TGTGCCAGCAGCTCGCCATCGTTTGGGATACGCACTGAAGCTTTCCTT.

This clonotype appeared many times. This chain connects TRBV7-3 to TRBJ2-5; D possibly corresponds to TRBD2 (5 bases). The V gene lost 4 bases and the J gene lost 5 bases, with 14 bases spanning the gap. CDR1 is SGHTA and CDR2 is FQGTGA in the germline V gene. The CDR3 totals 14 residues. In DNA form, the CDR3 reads TGTGCCAGCAGCTCCCGGTCCCCGGGGGAGACCCAGTACTTC. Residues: CASSSRSPGETQYF.

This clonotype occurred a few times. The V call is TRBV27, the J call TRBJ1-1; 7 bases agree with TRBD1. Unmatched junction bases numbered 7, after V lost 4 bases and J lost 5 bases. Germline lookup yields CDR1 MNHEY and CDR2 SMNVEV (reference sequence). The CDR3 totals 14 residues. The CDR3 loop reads CASSSYTGVTEAFF. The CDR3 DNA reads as TGTGCCAGCAGTTCATATACAGGGGTAACTGAAGCTTTCTTT.

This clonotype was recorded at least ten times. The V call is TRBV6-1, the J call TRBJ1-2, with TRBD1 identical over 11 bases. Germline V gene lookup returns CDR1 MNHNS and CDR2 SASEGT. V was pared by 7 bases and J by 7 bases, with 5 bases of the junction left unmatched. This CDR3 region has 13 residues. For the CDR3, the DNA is TGTGCCAGCACCACCGGGACAGGGGGTGGCTACACCTTC. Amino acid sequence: CASTTGTGGGYTF.

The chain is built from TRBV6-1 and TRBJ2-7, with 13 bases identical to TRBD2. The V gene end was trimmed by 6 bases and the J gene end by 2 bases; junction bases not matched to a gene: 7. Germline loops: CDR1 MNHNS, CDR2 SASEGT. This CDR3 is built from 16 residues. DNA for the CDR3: TGTGCCAGCAGACCTTCGACTAGCGGGAGGACCTACGAGCAGTACGTC. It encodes CASRPSTSGRTYEQYV.

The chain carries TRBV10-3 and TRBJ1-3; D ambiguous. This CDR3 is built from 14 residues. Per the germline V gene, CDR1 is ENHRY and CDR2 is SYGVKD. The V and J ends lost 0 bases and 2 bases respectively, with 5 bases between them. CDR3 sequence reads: CAISESYAGNTIYF. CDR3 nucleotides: TGTGCCATCAGTGAGTCGTACGCTGGAAACACCATATATTTT.